The 15 T cell receptor beta chains given below trace back to one sample, sequenced in a study of T cell repertoires in cytomegalovirus infection. MiXCR, applied by TCRdb to the reads, yields one record per CDR3 protein. This sample has just under 300,000 distinct CDR3 sequences, with about 8.8% found just once. The sequenced material came from PBMCs. These receptors all come from a human donor in good health (CMV status not recorded). Some clones in this sample may be carry-over from other donors' samples.

This clonotype showed up just once. The rearrangement uses TRBV20-1 and TRBJ1-2; no firm D call. Germline V lookup: CDR1 DFQATT, CDR2 SNEGSKA (reference sequence). The CDR3 runs 12 residues. V shed 2 bases and J shed 5 bases, with 9 bases lying between them. This CDR3 reads CSARSHPYGYTF. The CDR3 DNA follows: TGCAGTGCTAGAAGTCACCCTTATGGCTACACCTTC.

In this sample, this clonotype turned up many times. This CDR3 reads CASSSSGGAHEQYV. As DNA, the CDR3 is TGTGCCAGCAGCTCTAGCGGCGGGGCCCACGAGCAGTACGTC. The chain recombines TRBV6-2 or TRBV6-3 with TRBJ2-7; 7 bases fit TRBD2. The V segment lost 6 bases and the J segment 5 bases; nucleotides outside the gene matches: 10. In germline, CDR1 is MNHEY, CDR2 SVGEGT. The CDR3 spans 14 residues.

This chain joins TRBV20-1 and TRBJ2-7; tentatively, D is TRBD1 (6 bases). The length of the CDR3 is 12 residues. Trimming took off 3 bases at V and 0 bases at J, with 6 bases between the two ends. Germline V lookup: CDR1 DFQATT, CDR2 SNEGSKA (reference sequence). The CDR3 spells CSARDSSYEQYV. DNA of the CDR3: TGCAGTGCTAGGGACAGCTCCTACGAGCAGTACGTC.

This chain connects TRBV2 to TRBJ2-7, with 8 positions matching TRBD1. The V gene's germline CDR1 is SNHLY and CDR2 FYNNEI. With 3 bases clipped from V and 0 bases from J, the junction kept 7 bases outside the gene matches. The CDR3 covers 16 residues. The CDR3 here is CASSEPGQGNSYEQYF. In nucleotides, the CDR3 is TGTGCCAGCAGTGAGCCCGGACAGGGAAACTCCTACGAGCAGTACTTC.

This clonotype was recorded at least ten times. V gene TRBV7-2 combines with J gene TRBJ1-1; D not resolved. The length of the CDR3 is 13 residues. Trimming took off 7 bases at V and 1 base at J, with 10 bases between the two ends. CDR1 is SGHTA, CDR2 FQGNSA, per germline. In nucleotides, the CDR3 is TGTGCCAGCACCCCAGCGAGGAACACTGAAGCTTTCTTT. Translated: CASTPARNTEAFF.

This chain uses TRBV5-1 with TRBJ1-1; no reliable D call. The ends were cut back, 4 bases at V and 7 bases at J, with 20 bases in the middle. The CDR3 is made up of 15 amino acids. CDR1 SGHRS and CDR2 YFSETQ come from the germline V gene. Written as DNA, the CDR3 is TGCGCCAGCAGCGCGGACGGAGCAAAGGCAGATGAAGCTTTCTTT. It specifies CASSADGAKADEAFF.

V gene TRBV6-5 combines with J gene TRBJ1-1; D ambiguous. There are 15 residues in the CDR3. V was cut by 2 bases and J by 1 base, with 11 bases left in between. The germline gives CDR1 MNHEY, CDR2 SVGAGI. The CDR3 nucleotides are TGTGCCAGCAGTTACGATGGCGGTTGGAACACTGAAGCTTTCTTT. As protein: CASSYDGGWNTEAFF.

This clonotype came up many times. The rearrangement links TRBV5-1 to TRBJ2-1, with a tentative D call TRBD1 (5 bases). Trimming pared 1 base from V and 2 bases from J, leaving 10 bases between. Germline assignment: CDR1 SGHRS and CDR2 YFSETQ. The CDR3 length is 15 residues. As DNA, the CDR3 is TGCGCCAGCAGCTTGAGGCAGGGAACCTACAATGAGCAGTTCTTC. Protein: CASSLRQGTYNEQFF.

The chain employs TRBV20-1 and TRBJ2-5; D assignment may be TRBD1 or TRBD2 (6 bases each). Per the germline V gene, CDR1 is DFQATT and CDR2 is SNEGSKA (reference sequence). The CDR3 totals 15 residues. V lost 5 bases and J 2 bases, leaving 18 bases between the germline ends. The CDR3 bases are TGCAGTGCTGCCTTCCCCGGGGGCCCGCAAGAGACCCAGTACTTC. It encodes CSAAFPGGPQETQYF.

There are many counts of this clonotype. DNA of the CDR3: TGTGCCAGTAGTATCCAGATCTCGACCATCAGAGTCTACGAGCAGTACGTC. Translating gives CASSIQISTIRVYEQYV. The chain has TRBV19 and TRBJ2-7, with D unresolved. The germline CDR1 and CDR2 sequences are LNHDA and SQIVND (reference sequence). V dropped 3 bases and J dropped 3 bases, with 21 bases sitting between them. The CDR3 loop spans 17 amino acids.

This clonotype showed up many times. This sequence joins TRBV20-1 and TRBJ2-3; no clear D. Germline V gene sequence: CDR1 DFQATT, CDR2 SNEGSKA (reference sequence). The ends were cut back, 2 bases at V and 5 bases at J, with 8 bases in the middle. The CDR3 contains 12 residues. Written as DNA, the CDR3 is TGCAGTGCTAGACAGGTCGAAGATACGCAGTATTTT. Its translation is CSARQVEDTQYF.

Ten or more counts support this clonotype. The chain carries TRBV7-2 and TRBJ1-5, with no clear D. Per germline, CDR1 SGHTA and CDR2 FQGNSA. Trimming removed 5 bases at V and 16 bases at J, with 21 bases between. The CDR3 contains 13 residues. The CDR3 nucleotides read TGTGCCAGCAGCCGGGCCGATAGGAAGTTTGGACATTTT. This encodes CASSRADRKFGHF.

This clonotype was observed at least ten times. The V and J genes are TRBV7-6 and TRBJ2-1; 7 nucleotides line up with TRBD2. CDR3 size: 15 residues. The V segment lost 1 base and the J segment 3 bases; nucleotides outside the gene matches: 3. Germline V gene data show CDR1 as SGHVS and CDR2 as FNYEAQ. CDR3 nucleotides: TGTGCCAGCAGCTTAGGGGGGGGACTCTACAATGAGCAGTTCTTC. The encoded protein is CASSLGGGLYNEQFF.

The chain joins TRBV3-1 to TRBJ1-5; D remains unclear. The germline V gene has CDR1 LGHDT and CDR2 YNNKEL (reference sequence). CDR3 size: 14 residues. The V end lost 1 base, the J end lost 1 base, and 5 bases lay between the germline ends. The CDR3 DNA is TGTGCCAGCAGCCAAGGGGTAAGCAATCAGCCCCAGCATTTT. It encodes CASSQGVSNQPQHF.

This clonotype came up a few times. This rearrangement joins TRBV3-1 to TRBJ2-3, with D hard to call. The CDR3 has 15 residues. With 0 bases removed from V and 6 bases from J, the gap between germline ends came to 13 bases. Germline CDR1 and CDR2: LGHDT and YNNKEL (reference sequence). The DNA for the CDR3 is TGTGCCAGCAGCCAAGAAATGACCCAAGGGGATACGCAGTATTTT. Its translation: CASSQEMTQGDTQYF.